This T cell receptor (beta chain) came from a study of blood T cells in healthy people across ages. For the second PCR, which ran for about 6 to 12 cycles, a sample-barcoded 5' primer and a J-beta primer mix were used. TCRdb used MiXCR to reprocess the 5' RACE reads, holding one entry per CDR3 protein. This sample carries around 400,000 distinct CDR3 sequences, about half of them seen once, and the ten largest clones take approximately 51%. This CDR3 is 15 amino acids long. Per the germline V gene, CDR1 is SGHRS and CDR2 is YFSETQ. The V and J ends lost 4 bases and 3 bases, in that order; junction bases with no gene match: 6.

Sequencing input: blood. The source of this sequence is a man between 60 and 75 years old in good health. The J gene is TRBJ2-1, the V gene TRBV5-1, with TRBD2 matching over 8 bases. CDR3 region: CASSPGLGIYNEQFF. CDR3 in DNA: TGCGCCAGCAGCCCGGGACTAGGGATCTACAATGAGCAGTTCTTC. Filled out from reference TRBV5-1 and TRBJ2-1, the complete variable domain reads KAGVTQTPRYLIKTRGQQVTLSCSPISGHRSVSWYQQTPGQGLQFLFEYFSETQRNKGNFPGRFSGRQFSNSRSEMNVSTLELGDSALYLCASSPGLGIYNEQFFGPGTRLTVL.